The TCR beta chain under discussion was sequenced for a study of control samples from healthy donors and cancer patients. Assay used: immunoSEQ multiplex PCR; TCRdb lists only in-frame clones, some missing. The repertoire includes about 140,000 clones, roughly 89% of them detected once, and about 4.9% sits in the top ten. V was clipped by 7 bases and J by 4 bases; unmatched bases: 11. Germline CDR1 PRHDT, CDR2 FYEKMQ (reference sequence). The CDR3 is made up of 18 amino acids. The table lists this clone with a count of one. The clonotype originates from a man in his thirties or forties in good health. Sequencing was done on a sample of blood. V gene TRBV13 combines with J gene TRBJ2-1; 15 bases agree with TRBD2. CDR3: CASTITGTSGRTYNEQFF. Written as DNA, the CDR3 is TGTGCCAGCACTATCACCGGGACTAGCGGGAGGACGTACAATGAGCAGTTCTTC.